Presented here are 32 T cell receptor beta chains from one specimen sequenced in a study of shared clonotypes between healthy human individuals. The method was immunoSEQ multiplex PCR; TCRdb's version includes in-frame clones alone and lacks a portion of them. Found here are about 2.2 million clones, 85% to 95% of them singletons; the top ten hold 1.5% to 2%. Terminally differentiated effector memory CD45RA+ cells were left out of the naive CD8 fraction, which was CD45RO-negative and positively selected for CCR7. Sample: naive CD8+ T cells from PBMCs. The receptor source for this set is a man between 18 and 35 years old in good health. Some clones in this sample may be carry-over from other donors' samples.

This clone was seen once. The chain joins TRBV4-1 to TRBJ2-7, with TRBD2 identical over 11 bases. The V gene end was trimmed by 5 bases and the J gene end by 0 bases; junction bases not matched to a gene: 6. The length of the CDR3 is 16 residues. Germline lookup yields CDR1 MGHRA and CDR2 YSYEKL. The CDR3 DNA follows: TGCGCCAGCAGCTTGATAGCGGGAGGGATCTCCTACGAGCAGTACTTC. Translation gives CASSLIAGGISYEQYF.

This sequence joins TRBV28 and TRBJ1-5; TRBD1 agrees at 8 bases. Germline values: CDR1 MDHEN, CDR2 SYDVKM. The CDR3 covers 15 residues. With 6 bases clipped from V and 4 bases from J, the junction kept 8 bases outside the gene matches. The CDR3 loop reads CASSRLTGANQPQHF. CDR3 nucleotide sequence: TGTGCCAGCAGCAGGTTGACAGGGGCAAATCAGCCCCAGCATTTT. Complete variable domain (other parts from reference TRBV28 and TRBJ1-5): DVKVTQSSRYLVKRTGEKVFLECVQDMDHENMFWYRQDPGLGLRLIYFSYDVKMKEKGDIPEGYSVSREKKERFSLILESASTNQTSMYLCASSRLTGANQPQHFGDGTRLSIL.

V usage is TRBV28 and J usage is TRBJ2-7, with 10 bases identical to TRBD2. Germline-derived CDR1 and CDR2 are MDHEN and SYDVKM. The V and J ends lost 5 bases and 3 bases, in that order; junction bases with no gene match: 7. CDR3 size: 15 residues. In DNA, the CDR3 is TGTGCCAGCAGTCTTAGCGGGAGGCCCCTCTACGAGCAGTACTTC. Encoded protein: CASSLSGRPLYEQYF.

The chain couples TRBV19 to TRBJ1-1; possibly TRBD1 for D (5 bases). V lost 5 bases and J lost 10, with 11 bases in between. The CDR3 totals 11 residues. CDR1 LNHDA and CDR2 SQIVND come from the germline V gene (reference sequence). The CDR3 protein is CASSPRVGAFF. The CDR3 DNA reads as TGTGCCAGTAGTCCCAGGGTTGGAGCTTTCTTT. Variable domain in full (rest from reference TRBV19 and TRBJ1-1): DGGITQSPKYLFRKEGQNVTLSCEQNLNHDAMYWYRQDPGQGLRLIYYSQIVNDFQKGDIAEGYSVSREKKESFPLTVTSAQKNPTAFYLCASSPRVGAFFGQGTRLTVV.

The rearrangement joins TRBV7-3 to TRBJ2-1; no clear D. This CDR3 has 13 amino acids. The V gene's germline CDR1 is SGHTA and CDR2 FQGTGA. V lost 0 bases and J lost 7, with 7 bases in between. The CDR3 region has the DNA TGTGCCAGCAGCTTAACGATGGGTAATGAGCAGTTCTTC. It specifies CASSLTMGNEQFF.

This chain links TRBV13 with TRBJ2-7, with D perhaps given as TRBD1 or TRBD2 (5 bases each). The CDR3 runs to 16 residues. The germline V and J ends were trimmed by 5 bases and 3 bases, with 20 bases remaining between them. CDR1 PRHDT and CDR2 FYEKMQ come from the germline V gene (reference sequence). The CDR3 here is CASSPQPPGPLYEQYF. For the CDR3, the DNA is TGTGCCAGCAGCCCTCAACCCCCGGGACCCCTCTACGAGCAGTACTTC.

In the case of this clone: Different DNA sequences within this sample yield the same CDR3. The chain employs TRBV7-9 and TRBJ2-7, with D possibly TRBD2 on 6 matching bases. Trimming took 5 bases from V and 2 from J, leaving 7 bases between them. CDR1 is SEHNR and CDR2 is FQNEAQ in the germline V gene (reference sequence). This CDR3 has 12 residues. The CDR3: CASSGGTYEQYF. The CDR3 region has the DNA TGTGCCAGCAGCGGGGGGACCTACGAGCAGTACTTC.

As to this clone: A much larger clone is a single base away; this may be a read error. This chain connects TRBV6-5 to TRBJ2-6; no firm D call. This CDR3 contains 15 residues. The V end lost 4 bases, the J end lost 0 bases, and 7 bases lay between the germline ends. Per germline, CDR1 MNHEY and CDR2 SVGAGI. CDR3 nucleotides: TGTGCCAGCAGTTCCTCGAGCTCTGGGGCCAACGTCCTGACTTTC. As protein: CASSSSSSGANVLTF.

The chain combines TRBV30 with TRBJ2-1; 15 bases fit TRBD2. CDR1 is GTSNPN and CDR2 is SVGIG in the germline V gene (reference sequence). V lost 2 bases to trimming and J lost 7 bases; unmatched junction nucleotides: 6. This CDR3 is built from 16 residues. The CDR3 loop reads CAWSRGTSGRRNEQFF. CDR3 DNA: TGTGCCTGGAGTAGAGGGACTAGCGGGAGGCGGAATGAGCAGTTCTTC.

This clone came up a few times. The rearrangement uses TRBV6-5 and TRBJ1-5, with a tentative D call TRBD1 (5 bases). Trimming stripped 6 bases from V and 4 bases from J, with 16 bases between. The germline CDR1 and CDR2 sequences are MNHEY and SVGAGI. CDR3 size: 15 residues. In DNA form, the CDR3 reads TGTGCCAGCAGCCCCTCACGGGGGGTGAATCAGCCCCAGCATTTT. Encoded protein: CASSPSRGVNQPQHF.

The V call is TRBV19, the J call TRBJ2-7; 11 bases map to TRBD2. Germline CDR1 reads LNHDA; CDR2 reads SQIVND (reference sequence). J was trimmed by 2 bases and V by 5 bases; bases with no gene match: 17. This CDR3 spans 19 amino acids. In nucleotides, the CDR3 is TGTGCCAGTAGTGTCAGGACCGAAAGAGGGACTAGCGGTACCTACGAGCAGTACTTC. This codes for CASSVRTERGTSGTYEQYF.

The chain is built from TRBV28 and TRBJ2-7, with unresolved D. V lost 10 bases and J 4 bases, leaving 8 bases between the germline ends. CDR1 and CDR2 (germline): MDHEN, SYDVKM. The length of the CDR3 is 10 residues. The CDR3 loop reads CATAFYEQYF. The CDR3 region has the DNA TGTGCCACCGCGTTTTACGAGCAGTACTTC.

The chain combines TRBV28 with TRBJ1-6; no reliable D call. V was clipped by 3 bases and J by 7 bases, with 4 bases between them. Germline CDR1 reads MDHEN; CDR2 reads SYDVKM. The CDR3 has 12 amino acids. CDR3 sequence reads: CASSFDNSPLHF. Written as DNA, the CDR3 is TGTGCCAGCAGTTTTGACAATTCACCCCTCCACTTT.

This clone has just one count. V gene TRBV4-1 combines with J gene TRBJ2-7; TRBD2 aligns across 7 bases. The CDR3 contains 15 residues. Trimming removed 1 base from V and 3 bases from J; junction bases left unmatched: 6. The germline CDR1 and CDR2 sequences are MGHRA and YSYEKL. In nucleotides, the CDR3 is TGCGCCAGCAGCCAAGGTGTAGCGGGCAACTACGAGCAGTACTTC. The encoded protein is CASSQGVAGNYEQYF.

J is TRBJ2-3 and V is TRBV13; no firm D call. With 6 bases removed from V and 2 bases from J, the gap between germline ends came to 21 bases. The germline CDR1 and CDR2 sequences are PRHDT and FYEKMQ (reference sequence). The CDR3 covers 17 residues. CDR3 in amino acids: CASSPRQRILPTDTQYF. The CDR3 DNA is TGTGCCAGCAGTCCCAGGCAGCGAATACTACCCACAGATACGCAGTATTTT.

The gene calls are TRBV7-9 and TRBJ1-2; TRBD1 is a possible D gene (5 bases). The CDR3 is 13 residues long. V shed 5 bases and J shed 0 bases, with 7 bases lying between them. Germline V gives CDR1 SEHNR, CDR2 FQNEAQ (reference sequence). CDR3 coding DNA: TGTGCCAGCAGCGGGGGACCTAACTATGGCTACACCTTC. It codes for CASSGGPNYGYTF.

This clone was observed a handful of times. The DNA for the CDR3 is TGTGCCAGCAGGGGCGGTGACTATGGCTACACCTTC. It encodes CASRGGDYGYTF. The genes are TRBV5-4 and TRBJ1-2; no clear D gene. The CDR3 contains 12 residues. Per germline, CDR1 SGHNT and CDR2 YYREEE (reference sequence). V was trimmed by 5 bases and J by 3 bases, leaving 8 bases between them.

The rearrangement uses TRBV29-1 and TRBJ1-4; D remains ambiguous. CDR1 SQVTM and CDR2 ANQGSEA come from the germline V gene. The CDR3 runs 13 residues. Trimming left V 6 bases short and J 8 bases short, with 16 bases between. The CDR3 loop is CSVADVTVEKLFF. In DNA form, the CDR3 reads TGCAGCGTCGCAGACGTAACGGTAGAAAAACTGTTTTTT.

CDR3 residues: CASSIRTSGSYNEQFF. Here the CDR3 DNA reads TGTGCCAGCAGCATACGGACTAGCGGGAGTTACAATGAGCAGTTCTTC. The chain uses TRBV9 and TRBJ2-1, with 13 bases matching TRBD2. Germline CDR1 reads SGDLS; CDR2 reads YYNGEE. This CDR3 comprises 16 residues. J gave up 4 bases and V 4 bases, and 5 bases lay outside the gene matches.

This sequence joins TRBV14 and TRBJ2-1; perhaps TRBD2 as D (5 bases). Germline CDR1 and CDR2: SGHDN and FVKESK. The V gene lost 5 bases and the J gene lost 4 bases, with 12 bases spanning the gap. The CDR3 sequence is 14 residues long. The CDR3, as DNA: TGTGCCAGCAGCTTTAGACGGGGTTACAATGAGCAGTTCTTC. Translated: CASSFRRGYNEQFF. Filled out from reference TRBV14 and TRBJ2-1, the complete variable domain reads EAGVTQFPSHSVIEKGQTVTLRCDPISGHDNLYWYRRVMGKEIKFLLHFVKESKQDESGMPNNRFLAERTGGTYSTLKVQPAELEDSGVYFCASSFRRGYNEQFFGPGTRLTVL.

V usage is TRBV4-3 and J usage is TRBJ2-7; TRBD2 might be the D (5 bases). The germline V gene has CDR1 LGHNA and CDR2 YSLEER. Trimming cost V 2 bases and J 5 bases, with 16 bases left between them. This CDR3 region has 15 residues. The CDR3, as DNA: TGCGCCAGCAGCCAAAAGGGCCTAGCCCCCGACGAGCAGTACTTC. It is translated as CASSQKGLAPDEQYF.

The V call is TRBV30, the J call TRBJ2-7; 10 bases are shared with TRBD2. J was trimmed by 7 bases and V by 0 bases; bases with no gene match: 6. Germline CDR1 GTSNPN, CDR2 SVGIG (reference sequence). This CDR3 is 14 amino acids long. This CDR3 is CAWSVVAGGREQYF. The CDR3 nucleotides are TGTGCCTGGAGTGTTGTAGCGGGAGGAAGAGAGCAGTACTTC.

The chain joins TRBV4-1 to TRBJ1-2; D unclear. Trimming pared 3 bases from V and 14 bases from J, leaving 13 bases between. Germline loops: CDR1 MGHRA, CDR2 YSYEKL. The CDR3 runs to 11 residues. This chain's CDR3 is CASSHARGFTF. Written as DNA, the CDR3 is TGCGCCAGCAGCCATGCCCGGGGATTTACCTTC.

The chain couples TRBV5-6 to TRBJ1-2; 8 positions agree with TRBD1. CDR1 and CDR2 from the germline V gene are SGHDT and YYEEEE. Losses at the gene ends were 0 bases for V and 5 bases for J; bases not matched to a gene: 3. The CDR3 has 14 residues. The CDR3 DNA sequence: TGTGCCAGCAGCTTGGCAGGGGGCCCATATGGCTACACCTTC. Amino acid sequence: CASSLAGGPYGYTF. The whole variable domain, filled in from reference TRBV5-6 and TRBJ1-2, reads DAGVTQSPTHLIKTRGQQVTLRCSPKSGHDTVSWYQQALGQGPQFIFQYYEEEERQRGNFPDRFSGHQFPNYSSELNVNALLLGDSALYLCASSLAGGPYGYTFGSGTRLTVV.

The rearrangement uses TRBV5-1 and TRBJ2-1; 8 bases agree with TRBD2. Germline values: CDR1 SGHRS, CDR2 YFSETQ. V was pared by 4 bases and J by 6 bases, with 18 bases of the junction left unmatched. The CDR3 contains 18 residues. This CDR3 reads CASSPTQAGGPRSNEQFF. The DNA for the CDR3 is TGCGCCAGCAGCCCGACTCAGGCGGGAGGACCGAGGAGCAATGAGCAGTTCTTC.

The chain couples TRBV10-3 to TRBJ2-7; no definite D call. The CDR3 runs 13 residues. V was clipped by 11 bases and J by 0 bases, with 14 bases between them. The V gene's germline CDR1 is ENHRY and CDR2 SYGVKD. CDR3 residues: CAAKGLLSYEQYF. The CDR3 nucleotides read TGTGCCGCCAAGGGTCTACTCTCCTACGAGCAGTACTTC.

The gene calls are TRBV6-5 and TRBJ1-1, with D possibly being TRBD1 (6 bases). There are 14 residues in the CDR3. In germline, CDR1 is MNHEY, CDR2 SVGAGI. Deletions cut 4 bases from V and 4 bases from J, with 13 bases between. The CDR3 is CASSLNGQRTEAFF. CDR3 nucleotide sequence: TGTGCCAGCAGTTTGAATGGACAGCGCACTGAAGCTTTCTTT.

Points on this clone: The same CDR3 arises from other DNA sequences in this sample as well. The rearrangement joins TRBV27 to TRBJ2-2, with D perhaps being TRBD1 or TRBD2 (5 bases each). In germline, CDR1 is MNHEY, CDR2 SMNVEV (reference sequence). Between the trimmed V and J ends, which lost 2 bases and 4 bases, there was a span of 11 bases. The CDR3 contains 15 residues. CDR3 loop: CASSLGTTITGELFF. The CDR3 coding sequence is TGTGCCAGCAGTTTAGGGACGACAATCACCGGGGAGCTGTTTTTT.

CDR3 nucleotide sequence: TGTGCCAGCAACCGTATGTCCTGGGCGGACACCGGGGAGCTGTTTTTT. Translating it yields CASNRMSWADTGELFF. The gene calls are TRBV6-6 and TRBJ2-2, with D unclear. Germline V gene lookup returns CDR1 MNHNY and CDR2 SVGAGI (reference sequence). This CDR3 has 16 amino acids. Trimming took off 7 bases at V and 3 bases at J, with 18 bases between the two ends.

CDR3 sequence: CASSPVTRGDEQFF. The DNA of the CDR3 is TGTGCCAGCAGCCCTGTGACTCGCGGCGATGAGCAGTTCTTC. V and J are TRBV6-1 and TRBJ2-1, with no clear D. Germline V gene sequence: CDR1 MNHNS, CDR2 SASEGT. The CDR3 contains 14 residues. V was shortened by 6 bases and J by 8 bases, with 17 bases between the two germline ends.

This chain links TRBV6-5 with TRBJ2-7; 8 nucleotides agree with TRBD2. Germline V lookup: CDR1 MNHEY, CDR2 SVGAGI. This CDR3 is 15 amino acids long. V lost 1 base, J lost 7 bases, and 9 bases stayed unmatched. CDR3 amino acids: CASSYFTSGTWEQYF. The CDR3 nucleotides read TGTGCCAGCAGTTACTTTACTAGCGGTACCTGGGAGCAGTACTTC.

The chain uses TRBV28 and TRBJ1-3; maybe TRBD1 (5 bases). V lost 6 bases and J lost 0, with 15 bases in between. CDR3 length equals 16 residues. Germline V lookup: CDR1 MDHEN, CDR2 SYDVKM. The CDR3 DNA reads as TGTGCCAGCAGGTCAACACGGGGGGTCTCTGGAAACACCATATATTTT. It specifies CASRSTRGVSGNTIYF.